The clone carrying this T cell receptor beta chain was picked up many times. Its antigen is unknown. These data belong to a study of neurological immune-mediated disorders. This CDR3 contains 14 residues. The J segment lost 6 bases and the V segment lost 5 bases, leaving 9 bases of the junction unmatched. Germline V gives CDR1 MNHNS, CDR2 SASEGT. TCRdb redid the calling of the 5' RACE reads with MiXCR, one entry per CDR3 protein. Of more than 45,000 distinct CDR3 sequences in the sample, around 3.6% were seen once. Whole-study results and caveats: The study phylogenetically grouped the repertoires of 18 of 34 multiple sclerosis patients into one related-CDR3 cluster, a possible signature.

Unsorted libraries came from 2 million PBMCs stored at -80 °C. Sequences were obtained from PBMCs. V gene TRBV6-1 combines with J gene TRBJ1-1, with 7 bases matching TRBD1. The TCR was taken from a man under 40 with multiple sclerosis. In DNA, the CDR3 is TGTGCCAGCAGTAGAGCAGGGGGTAAGGCTGAAGCTTTCTTT. Protein product: CASSRAGGKAEAFF.